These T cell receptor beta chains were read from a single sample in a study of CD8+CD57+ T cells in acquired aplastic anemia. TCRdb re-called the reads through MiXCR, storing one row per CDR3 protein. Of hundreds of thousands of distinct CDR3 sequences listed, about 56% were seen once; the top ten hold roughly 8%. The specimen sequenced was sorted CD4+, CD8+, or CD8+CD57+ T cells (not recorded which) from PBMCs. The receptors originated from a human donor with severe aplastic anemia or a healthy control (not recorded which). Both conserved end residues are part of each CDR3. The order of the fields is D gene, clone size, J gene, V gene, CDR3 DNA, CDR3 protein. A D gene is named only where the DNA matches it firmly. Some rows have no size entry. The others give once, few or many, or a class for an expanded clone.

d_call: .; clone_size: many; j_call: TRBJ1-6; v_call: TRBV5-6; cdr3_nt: TGTGCCAGCAGCCAGCTTCGTTGGGGGCTACGGACTTCACCCCTCCACTTT; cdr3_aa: CASSQLRWGLRTSPLHF
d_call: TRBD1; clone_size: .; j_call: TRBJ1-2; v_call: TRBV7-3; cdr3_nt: TGTGCCAGCAGCTTAGGGGGCCAGGGGGGCTATGGCTACACCTTC; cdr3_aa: CASSLGGQGGYGYTF
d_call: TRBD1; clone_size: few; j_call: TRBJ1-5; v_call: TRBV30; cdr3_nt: TGTGCCTGGAGTCCGTCCCGGACAGGGGTTGGCAATCAGCCCCAGCATTTT; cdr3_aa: CAWSPSRTGVGNQPQHF
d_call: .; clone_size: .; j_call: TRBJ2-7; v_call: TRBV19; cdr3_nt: TGTGCCAGTAGCCGAGATACACAGGGTCCCTACTACGAGCAGTACTTC; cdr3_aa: CASSRDTQGPYYEQYF
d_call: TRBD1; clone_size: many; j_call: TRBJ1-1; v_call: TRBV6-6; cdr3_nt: TGTGCCAGCAGCCGGACAGGGGGATTGACTGAAGCTTTCTTT; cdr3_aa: CASSRTGGLTEAFF
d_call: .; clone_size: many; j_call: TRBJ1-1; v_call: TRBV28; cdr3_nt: TGTGCCAGCTTACGGGGGGGGAACACTGAAGCTTTCTTT; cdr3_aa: CASLRGGNTEAFF
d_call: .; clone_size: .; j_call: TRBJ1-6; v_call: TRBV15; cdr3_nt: TGTGCCACCAGCAGAGAGGGAAGAAGTAATTCACCCCTCCACTTT; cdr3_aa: CATSREGRSNSPLHF
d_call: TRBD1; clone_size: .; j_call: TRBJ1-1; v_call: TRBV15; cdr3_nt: TGTGCCACCGGGGCGCGGGACAGGGGGCGCGGGGCTTTCTTT; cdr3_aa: CATGARDRGRGAFF
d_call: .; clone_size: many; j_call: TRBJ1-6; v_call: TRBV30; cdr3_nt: TGTGCCTGCCAAAGGACATTCTATAATTCACCCCTCCACTTT; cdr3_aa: CACQRTFYNSPLHF
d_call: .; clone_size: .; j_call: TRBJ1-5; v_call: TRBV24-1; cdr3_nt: TGTGCTAGTGCGGGATACGTTCAGCCCCAGCATTTT; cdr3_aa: CASAGYVQPQHF
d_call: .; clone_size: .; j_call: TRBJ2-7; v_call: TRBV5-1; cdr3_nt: TGCGCCAGCAGCTTGGGCGCAGGGGTAAACGAGCAGTACTTC; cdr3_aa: CASSLGAGVNEQYF
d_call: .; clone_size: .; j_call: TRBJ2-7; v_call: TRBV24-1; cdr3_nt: TGTGCCACCAGTGGTTCAGACTACGAGCAGTACTTC; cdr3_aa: CATSGSDYEQYF
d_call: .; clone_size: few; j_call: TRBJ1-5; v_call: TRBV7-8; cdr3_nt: TGTGCCAGCAGCTTAGAGTTCGGGGGTGGTCAGCCCCAGCATTTT; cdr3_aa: CASSLEFGGGQPQHF